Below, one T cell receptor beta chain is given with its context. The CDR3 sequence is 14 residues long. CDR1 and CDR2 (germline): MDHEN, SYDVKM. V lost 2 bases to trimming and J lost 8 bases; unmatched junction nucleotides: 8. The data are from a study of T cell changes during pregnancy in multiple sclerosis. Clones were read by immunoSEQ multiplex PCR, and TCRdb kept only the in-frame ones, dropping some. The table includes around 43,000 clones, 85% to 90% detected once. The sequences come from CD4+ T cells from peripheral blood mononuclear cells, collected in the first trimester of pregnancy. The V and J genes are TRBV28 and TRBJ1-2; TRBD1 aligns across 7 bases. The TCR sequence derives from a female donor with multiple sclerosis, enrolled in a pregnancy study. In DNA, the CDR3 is TGTGCCAGCAGTTTAACCGACAGGGCAGAAGGCTACACCTTC. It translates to CASSLTDRAEGYTF.